This T cell receptor (beta chain) was retrieved from a study of beta chain features in type 1 diabetes (dated by TCRdb to the late 2010s). For the wider study: Mean age, gender distribution, total cell number and subset yield did not differ between patients and healthy donors. Naive and central memory subsets were obtained from all 30 or so donors, but regulatory and stem cell-like memory subsets were isolated from only 8 patients and roughly 8 healthy donors. In the study, recently diagnosed type 1 diabetes patients and matched healthy donors were compared on the TCRB repertoires of their sorted circulating CD4+ T cell subsets. A total of 90 million to 120 million sorted cells were examined across all samples, and a strong correlation was observed between cell number per subset and RNA yield. The study at large found these results: A moderate but significant shortening of TCRB CDR3 length was observed in type 1 diabetes patients in all four CD4+ subsets. Patients with type 1 diabetes made fewer insertions and deleted more nucleotides at VDJ recombination sites, implying thymic rearrangement abnormalities. Because small numbers of individuals were included in the HLA sub-analyses, any influence of HLA type on TCRB rearrangement was left unresolved. PCR might favor shorter templates, but patient and control samples were amplified and corrected together, so any skew would affect both groups equally. Because cDNA was sequenced instead of genomic DNA, activated cells with high expression could be over-represented, although the groups did not differ in activation or CD3 levels. Naive, central memory and regulatory TCRB repertoires appeared to be more similar among patients than among healthy donors.

Each donor gave one peripheral blood draw, approximately 120 mL on average, collected into heparinised tubes. A BD FACSAria II was used to sort naive, central memory, regulatory and stem cell-like memory CD4+ T cells with a panel that included CD45RO, CCR7, CD25, CD127, CD95 and CD27. Every sorted population had a purity above 98%. PBMCs were isolated immediately by Lymphoprep density gradient centrifugation and stained directly without culture. Samples were stained and sorted in pairs, with one healthy donor and one patient per experiment, so that batch effects were minimized. Comments on this clone: There is no known antigen for this receptor. One base away there is no much larger clone; base qualities are not given.

All of the isolated RNA was reverse transcribed with the High Capacity cDNA Reverse Transcription Kit, so expressed TCRB transcripts were sequenced. Deep immunoSEQ sequencing was performed on naive, central memory and regulatory T cell samples, with an average of around 3.4 million total reads per sample. Sorted cells were lysed in RLT buffer and RNA was extracted with DNase-treated RNeasy Micro or Mini kits, depending on cell number. To prevent cross-contamination, each cell subset was processed individually, whereas patient and healthy donor samples were processed jointly. TCRB sequences were amplified from cDNA with the immunoSEQ multiplex PCR, producing 87-bp fragments spanning the CDR3 region. Sequencing of the amplicons was done on the Illumina HiSeq platform. The source study handled its data this way. PCR bias was computationally corrected using synthetic template baselines, reads within Hamming distance 2 were collapsed, and singletons that could not be merged were discarded. By aligning reads against IMGT, V, D and J genes, CDR3 length, and insertions or deletions at six rearrangement sites were assigned. Within each subset, clonotype counts were normalized to the number of sorted cells before true diversity and Gini coefficients were calculated with the tcR R package. Repertoire sharing was quantified using the overlap coefficient calculated on TCRB nucleotide sequences. TCRdb re-hosts the immuneACCESS table, in-frame sequences only. Its copies lack some clones; in the studies checked, an unresolved V gene accounts for under half of them, and the cause for the rest is not known. That table is the source of V, J and clone size, and D and trimming were worked out from the DNA. The sample table contains about 340,000 clones; only one count was recorded for over 7% of them. The ten largest make up around 1% of the sample.

V drops 1 base and J drops 7 bases, leaving 7 bases in between. According to the germline V gene (reference sequence), CDR1 reads DFQATT and CDR2 reads SNEGSKA. The CDR3 measures 11 amino acids from cysteine to phenylalanine. Only CDR3 DNA remains: 33 bases, in frame from the first base. The sequencing input was central memory CD4+ T cells from blood. This clonotype was sampled from a man under 40 with type 1 diabetes. The chain was built from TRBV20-1 and TRBJ2-5; the D gene identity is not certain. The nucleotide sequence is TGCAGTGCTAGAGGTCCGGGGACCCAGTACTTC. The translation is CSARGPGTQYF.